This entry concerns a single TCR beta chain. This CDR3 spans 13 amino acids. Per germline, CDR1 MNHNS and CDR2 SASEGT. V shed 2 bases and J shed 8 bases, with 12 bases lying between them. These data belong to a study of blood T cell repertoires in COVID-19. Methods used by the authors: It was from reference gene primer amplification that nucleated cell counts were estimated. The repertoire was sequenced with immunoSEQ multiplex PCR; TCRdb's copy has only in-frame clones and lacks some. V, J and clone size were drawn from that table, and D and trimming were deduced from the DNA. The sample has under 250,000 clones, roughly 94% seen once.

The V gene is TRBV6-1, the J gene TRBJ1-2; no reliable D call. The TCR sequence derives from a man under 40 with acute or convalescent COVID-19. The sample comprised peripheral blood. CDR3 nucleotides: TGTGCCAGCAGTGAAACCCAAACTTTCGGCTACACCTTC. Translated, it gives CASSETQTFGYTF.